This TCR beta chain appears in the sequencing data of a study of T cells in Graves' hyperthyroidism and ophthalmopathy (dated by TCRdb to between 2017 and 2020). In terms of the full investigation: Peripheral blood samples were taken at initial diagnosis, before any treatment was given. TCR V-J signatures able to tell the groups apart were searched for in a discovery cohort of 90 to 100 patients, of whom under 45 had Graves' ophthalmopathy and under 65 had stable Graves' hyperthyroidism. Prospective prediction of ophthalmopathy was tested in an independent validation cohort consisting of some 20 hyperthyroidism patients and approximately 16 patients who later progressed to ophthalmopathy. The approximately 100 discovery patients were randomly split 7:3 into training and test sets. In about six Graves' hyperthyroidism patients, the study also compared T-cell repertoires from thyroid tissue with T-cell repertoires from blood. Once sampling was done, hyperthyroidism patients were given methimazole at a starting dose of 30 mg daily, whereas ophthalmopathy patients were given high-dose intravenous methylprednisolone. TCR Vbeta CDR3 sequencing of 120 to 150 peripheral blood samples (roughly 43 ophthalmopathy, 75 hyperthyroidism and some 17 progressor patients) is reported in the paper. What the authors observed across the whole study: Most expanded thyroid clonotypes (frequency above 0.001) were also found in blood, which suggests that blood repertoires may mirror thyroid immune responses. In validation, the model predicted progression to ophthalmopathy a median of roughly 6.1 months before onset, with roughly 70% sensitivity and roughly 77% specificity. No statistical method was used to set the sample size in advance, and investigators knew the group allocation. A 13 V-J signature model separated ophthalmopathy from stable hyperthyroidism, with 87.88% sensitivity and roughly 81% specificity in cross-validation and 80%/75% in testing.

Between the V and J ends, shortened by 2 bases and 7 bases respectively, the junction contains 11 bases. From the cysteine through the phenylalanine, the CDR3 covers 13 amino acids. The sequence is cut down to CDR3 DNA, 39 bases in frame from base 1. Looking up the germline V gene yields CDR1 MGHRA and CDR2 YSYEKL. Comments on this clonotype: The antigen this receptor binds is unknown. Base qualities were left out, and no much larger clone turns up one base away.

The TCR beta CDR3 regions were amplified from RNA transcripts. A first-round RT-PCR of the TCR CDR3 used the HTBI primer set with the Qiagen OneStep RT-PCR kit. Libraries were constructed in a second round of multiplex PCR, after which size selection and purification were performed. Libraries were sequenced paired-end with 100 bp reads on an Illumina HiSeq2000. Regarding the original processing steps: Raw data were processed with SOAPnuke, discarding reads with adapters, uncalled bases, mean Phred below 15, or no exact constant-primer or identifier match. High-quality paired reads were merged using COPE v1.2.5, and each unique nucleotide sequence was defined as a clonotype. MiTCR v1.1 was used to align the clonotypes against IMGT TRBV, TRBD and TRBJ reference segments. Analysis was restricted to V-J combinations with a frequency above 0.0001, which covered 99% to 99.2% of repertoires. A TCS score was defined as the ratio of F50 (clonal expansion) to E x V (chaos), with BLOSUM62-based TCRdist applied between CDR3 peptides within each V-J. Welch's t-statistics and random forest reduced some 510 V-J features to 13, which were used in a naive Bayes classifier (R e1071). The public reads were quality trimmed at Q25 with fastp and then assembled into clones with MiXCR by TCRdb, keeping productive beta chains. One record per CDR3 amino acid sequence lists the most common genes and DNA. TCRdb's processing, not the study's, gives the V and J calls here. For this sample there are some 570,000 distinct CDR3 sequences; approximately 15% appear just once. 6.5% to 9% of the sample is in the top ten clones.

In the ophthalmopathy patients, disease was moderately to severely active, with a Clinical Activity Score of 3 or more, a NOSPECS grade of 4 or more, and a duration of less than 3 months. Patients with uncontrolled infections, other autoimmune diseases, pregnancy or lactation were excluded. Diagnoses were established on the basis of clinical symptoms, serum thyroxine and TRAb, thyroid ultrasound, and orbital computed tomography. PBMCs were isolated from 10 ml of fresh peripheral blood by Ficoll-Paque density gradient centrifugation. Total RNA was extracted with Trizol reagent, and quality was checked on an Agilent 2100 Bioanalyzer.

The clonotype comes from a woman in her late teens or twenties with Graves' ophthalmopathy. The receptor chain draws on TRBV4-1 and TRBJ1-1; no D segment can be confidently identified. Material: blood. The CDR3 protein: CASSQHVSSEAFF. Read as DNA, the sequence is TGCGCCAGCAGCCAACATGTATCGAGTGAAGCTTTCTTT.